The T cell receptor (beta chain) described here comes from a study of cytomegalovirus exposure and HLA in healthy donors. The wider study: Among roughly 190 million T cells, an earlier analysis found 117 million unique TCR beta sequences.

Study findings and constraints: Altogether, some 170 TCR beta chains were recorded as cytomegalovirus-associated. Rarity characterized most TCR sequences, yet some public TCRs appeared in many donors.

As to this clone: The antigen is unknown.

PCR primers comprised 60 Vbeta and 13 Jbeta primers. Produced via immunoSEQ multiplex PCR; TCRdb's table is partial and in-frame only. The sample carries about 120,000 clones, about 62% recorded once. The receptor was derived from a middle-aged woman in good health and CMV-seropositive. Sequenced sample: PBMCs.

The CDR3: CASSDPRRGPRTDTQYF. CDR3 in DNA: TGTGCCAGCAGCGACCCCCGGCGGGGGCCGCGCACAGATACGCAGTATTTT. The chain joins TRBV5-4 to TRBJ2-3; possibly TRBD2 for D (7 bases). CDR3 size: 17 residues. V was shortened by 4 bases and J by 1 base, with 19 bases between the two germline ends. Germline V gene lookup returns CDR1 SGHNT and CDR2 YYREEE (reference sequence). The full variable domain, in which reference TRBV5-4 and TRBJ2-3 provide the parts outside the CDR3, is ETGVTQSPTHLIKTRGQQVTLRCSSQSGHNTVSWYQQALGQGPQFIFQYYREEENGRGNFPPRFSGLQFPNYSSELNVNALELDDSALYLCASSDPRRGPRTDTQYFGPGTRLTVL.